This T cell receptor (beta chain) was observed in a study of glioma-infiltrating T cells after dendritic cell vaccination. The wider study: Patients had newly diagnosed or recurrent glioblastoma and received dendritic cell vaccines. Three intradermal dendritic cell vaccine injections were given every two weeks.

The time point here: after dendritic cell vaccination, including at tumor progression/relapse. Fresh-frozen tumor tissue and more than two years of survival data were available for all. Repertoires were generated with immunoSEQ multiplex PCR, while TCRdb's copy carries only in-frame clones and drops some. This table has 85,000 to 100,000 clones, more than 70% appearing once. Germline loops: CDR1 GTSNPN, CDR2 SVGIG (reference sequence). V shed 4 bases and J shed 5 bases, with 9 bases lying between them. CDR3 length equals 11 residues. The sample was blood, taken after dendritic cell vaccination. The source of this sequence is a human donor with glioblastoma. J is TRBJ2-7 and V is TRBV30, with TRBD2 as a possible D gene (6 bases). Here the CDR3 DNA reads TGTGCCTGGACAGAGCGGGACGAGCAGTACTTC. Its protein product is CAWTERDEQYF.